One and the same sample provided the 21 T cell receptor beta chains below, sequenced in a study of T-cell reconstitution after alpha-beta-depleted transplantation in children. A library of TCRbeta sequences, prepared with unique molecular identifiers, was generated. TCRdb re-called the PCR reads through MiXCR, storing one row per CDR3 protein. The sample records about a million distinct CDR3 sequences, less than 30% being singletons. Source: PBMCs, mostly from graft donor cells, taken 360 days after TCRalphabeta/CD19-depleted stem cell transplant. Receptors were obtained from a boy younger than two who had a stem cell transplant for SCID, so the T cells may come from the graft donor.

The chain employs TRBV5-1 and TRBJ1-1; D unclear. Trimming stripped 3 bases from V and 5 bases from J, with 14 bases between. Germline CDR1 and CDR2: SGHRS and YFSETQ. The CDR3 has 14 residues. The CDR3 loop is CASSSSLSSTEAFF. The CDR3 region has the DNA TGCGCCAGCAGCTCCTCCCTATCCAGTACTGAAGCTTTCTTT.

The CDR3 nucleotides read TGTGCCAGCAGGGGATGGTCCGGGATGGAGACCCAGTACTTC. Translated: CASRGWSGMETQYF. The gene calls are TRBV12-3 or TRBV12-4 and TRBJ2-5, with D maybe TRBD2 (5 bases). This CDR3 is 14 amino acids long. Trimming removed 6 bases from V and 5 bases from J, with 16 bases in between.

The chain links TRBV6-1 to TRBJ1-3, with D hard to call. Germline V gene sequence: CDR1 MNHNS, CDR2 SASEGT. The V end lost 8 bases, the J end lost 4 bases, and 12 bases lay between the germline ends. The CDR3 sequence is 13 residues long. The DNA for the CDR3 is TGTGCCAGCGTGGACCGACGGGGAAACACCATATATTTT. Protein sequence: CASVDRRGNTIYF.

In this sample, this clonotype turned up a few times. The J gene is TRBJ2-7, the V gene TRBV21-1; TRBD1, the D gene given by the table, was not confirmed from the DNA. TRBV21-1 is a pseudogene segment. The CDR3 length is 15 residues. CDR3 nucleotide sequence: TGTGCCAGCACCACCGACAGGACACAGACCTACGAGCAGTACTTC. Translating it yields CASTTDRTQTYEQYF.

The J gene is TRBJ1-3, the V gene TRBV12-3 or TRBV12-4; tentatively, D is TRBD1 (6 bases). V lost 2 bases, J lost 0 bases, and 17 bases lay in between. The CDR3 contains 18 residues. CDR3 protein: CASSLLDSPHNSGNTIYF. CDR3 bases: TGTGCCAGCAGTTTACTGGACAGTCCGCACAACTCTGGAAACACCATATATTTT.

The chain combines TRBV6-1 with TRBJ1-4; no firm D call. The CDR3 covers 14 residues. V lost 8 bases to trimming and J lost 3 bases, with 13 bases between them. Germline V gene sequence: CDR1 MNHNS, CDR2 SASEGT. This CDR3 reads CASGPWASNEKLFF. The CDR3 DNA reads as TGTGCCAGCGGTCCTTGGGCGTCTAATGAAAAACTGTTTTTT.

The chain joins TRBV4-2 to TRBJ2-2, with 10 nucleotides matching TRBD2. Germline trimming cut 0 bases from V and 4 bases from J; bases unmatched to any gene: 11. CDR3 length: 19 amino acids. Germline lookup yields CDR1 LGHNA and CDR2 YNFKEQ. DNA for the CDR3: TGTGCCAGCAGCCAAGATCCTAGCGGGGGCCAACGAGGCACCGGGGAGCTGTTTTTT. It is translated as CASSQDPSGGQRGTGELFF.

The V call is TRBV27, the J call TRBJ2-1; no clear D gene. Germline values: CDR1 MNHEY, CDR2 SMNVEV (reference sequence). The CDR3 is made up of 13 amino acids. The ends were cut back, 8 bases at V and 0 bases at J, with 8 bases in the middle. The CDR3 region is CASARLSYNEQFF. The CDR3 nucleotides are TGTGCCAGCGCGCGGCTCTCCTACAATGAGCAGTTCTTC.

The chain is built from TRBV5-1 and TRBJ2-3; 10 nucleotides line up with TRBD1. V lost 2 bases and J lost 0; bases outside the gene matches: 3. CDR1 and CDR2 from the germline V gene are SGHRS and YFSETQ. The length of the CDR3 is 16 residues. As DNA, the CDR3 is TGCGCCAGCAGCTTCGGGACAGGGGCTAGCACAGATACGCAGTATTTT. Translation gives CASSFGTGASTDTQYF.

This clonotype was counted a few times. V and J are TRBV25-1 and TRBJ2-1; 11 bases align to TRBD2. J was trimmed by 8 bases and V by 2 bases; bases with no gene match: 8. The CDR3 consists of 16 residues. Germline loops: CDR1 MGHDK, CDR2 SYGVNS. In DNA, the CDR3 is TGTGCCAGCAGTGAAATAGCGGGGGGGCTTGTCGATGAGCAGTTCTTC. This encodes CASSEIAGGLVDEQFF.

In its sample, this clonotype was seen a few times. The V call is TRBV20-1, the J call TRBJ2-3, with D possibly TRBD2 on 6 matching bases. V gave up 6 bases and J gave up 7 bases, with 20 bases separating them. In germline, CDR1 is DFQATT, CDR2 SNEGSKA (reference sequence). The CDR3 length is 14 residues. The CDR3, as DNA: TGCAGTGCGCCCGGGGGACCCTTCTCCAATACGCAGTATTTT. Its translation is CSAPGGPFSNTQYF.

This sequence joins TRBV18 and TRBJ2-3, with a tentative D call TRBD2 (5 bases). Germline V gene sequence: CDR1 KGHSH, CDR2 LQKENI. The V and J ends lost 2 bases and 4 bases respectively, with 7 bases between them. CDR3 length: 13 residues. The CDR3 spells CASSPSRADTQYF. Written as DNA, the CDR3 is TGTGCCAGCTCACCATCGCGGGCAGATACGCAGTATTTT.

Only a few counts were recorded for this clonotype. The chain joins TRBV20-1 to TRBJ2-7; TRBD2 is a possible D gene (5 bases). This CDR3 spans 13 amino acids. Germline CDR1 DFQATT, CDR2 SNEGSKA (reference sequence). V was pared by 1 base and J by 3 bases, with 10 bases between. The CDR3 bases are TGCAGTGCTAGAGCGGGATTCAACTACGAGCAGTACTTC. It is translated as CSARAGFNYEQYF.

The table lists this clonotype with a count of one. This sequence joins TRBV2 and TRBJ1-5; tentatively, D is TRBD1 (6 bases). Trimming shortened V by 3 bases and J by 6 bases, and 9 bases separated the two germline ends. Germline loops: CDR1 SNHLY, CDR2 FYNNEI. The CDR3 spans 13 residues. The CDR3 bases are TGTGCCAGCAGTGACGGGGGGGCTCAGCCCCAGCATTTT. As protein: CASSDGGAQPQHF.

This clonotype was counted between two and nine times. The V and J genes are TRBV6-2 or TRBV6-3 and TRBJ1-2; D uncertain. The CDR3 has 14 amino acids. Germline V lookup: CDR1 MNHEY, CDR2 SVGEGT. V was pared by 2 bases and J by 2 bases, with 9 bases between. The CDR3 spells CASSYNGPNYGYTF. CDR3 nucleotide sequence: TGTGCCAGCAGTTACAACGGACCCAACTATGGCTACACCTTC.

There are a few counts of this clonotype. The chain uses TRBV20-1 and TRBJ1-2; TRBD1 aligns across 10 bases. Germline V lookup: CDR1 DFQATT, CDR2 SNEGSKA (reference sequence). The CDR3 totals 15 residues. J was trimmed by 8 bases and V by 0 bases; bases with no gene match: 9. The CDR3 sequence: CSARDRTGGSSGYTF. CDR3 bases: TGCAGTGCTAGAGATCGGACAGGGGGATCAAGCGGCTACACCTTC.

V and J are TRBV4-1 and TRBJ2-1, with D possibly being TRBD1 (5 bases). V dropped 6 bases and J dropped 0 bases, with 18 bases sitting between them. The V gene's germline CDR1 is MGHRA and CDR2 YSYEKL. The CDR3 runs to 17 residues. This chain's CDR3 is CASRSRLGLSSYNEQFF. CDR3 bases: TGCGCCAGCAGATCAAGATTGGGGCTAAGCTCCTACAATGAGCAGTTCTTC.

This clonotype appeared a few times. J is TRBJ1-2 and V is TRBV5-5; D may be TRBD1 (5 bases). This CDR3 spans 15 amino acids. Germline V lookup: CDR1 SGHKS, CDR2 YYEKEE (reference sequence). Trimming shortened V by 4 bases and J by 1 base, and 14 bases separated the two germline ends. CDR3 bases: TGTGCCAGCAGCCCGTCAGGGAGCGTTAACTATGGCTACACCTTC. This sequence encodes CASSPSGSVNYGYTF.

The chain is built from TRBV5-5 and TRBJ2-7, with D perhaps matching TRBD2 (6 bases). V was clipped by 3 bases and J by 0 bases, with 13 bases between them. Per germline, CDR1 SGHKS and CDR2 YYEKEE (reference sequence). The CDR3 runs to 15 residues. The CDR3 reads CASSSEGGVSYEQYF. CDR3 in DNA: TGTGCCAGCAGCTCTGAAGGAGGGGTCTCCTACGAGCAGTACTTC.

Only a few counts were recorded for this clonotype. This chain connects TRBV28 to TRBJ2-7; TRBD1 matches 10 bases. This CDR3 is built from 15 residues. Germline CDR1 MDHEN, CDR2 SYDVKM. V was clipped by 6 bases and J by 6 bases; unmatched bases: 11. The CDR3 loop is CASSPAGQGTSEQYF. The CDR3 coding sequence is TGTGCCAGCAGCCCGGCGGGACAGGGGACCTCCGAGCAGTACTTC.

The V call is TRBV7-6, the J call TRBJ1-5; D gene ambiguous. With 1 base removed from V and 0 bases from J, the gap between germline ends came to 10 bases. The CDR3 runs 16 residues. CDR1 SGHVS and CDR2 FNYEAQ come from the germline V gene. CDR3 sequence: CASSLEIGFSNQPQHF. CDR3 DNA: TGTGCCAGCAGCTTAGAAATAGGCTTTAGCAATCAGCCCCAGCATTTT.